This paragraph reports one T cell receptor (beta chain). The data were taken from a study of T cell changes during pregnancy in multiple sclerosis. The table came from immunoSEQ multiplex PCR; TCRdb's copy has only in-frame clones and leaves some out. There are more than 55,000 clones in the sample; about 90% occur only once, and 1.5% to 2% lies in the top ten. V lost 2 bases to trimming and J lost 2 bases, with 16 bases between them. CDR1 and CDR2 from the germline V gene are SGHVS and FQNEAQ. The length of the CDR3 is 16 residues. The sample in question was peripheral blood, obtained in the first trimester of pregnancy. The clonotype comes from a female donor in good health, enrolled as a control in a pregnancy study. The chain recombines TRBV7-8 with TRBJ2-7; a possible D gene is TRBD2 (6 bases). CDR3 loop: CASSLPTGTFPYEQYF. Written as DNA, the CDR3 is TGTGCCAGCAGCTTACCCACCGGGACTTTTCCCTACGAGCAGTACTTC.